A single sample is the source of the 15 T cell receptor beta chains below, sequenced in a study of T cells expressing NK-cell markers. TCRdb reworked the 5' RACE reads into one entry per CDR3 protein, no DNA. This listing includes under 500,000 distinct CDR3 sequences. The source material was blood T cells: a sorted CD56 or NKG2C T cell subset, CD4+ or CD8+ T cells, or bulk PBMC T cells (not recorded which). Every receptor here comes from a woman aged 18 to 75 in good health.

The chain uses TRBV7-8 and TRBJ1-1; lacking DNA, the TRBD1 call made by TCRdb goes unchecked. The CDR3 has 16 amino acids. The germline CDR1 and CDR2 sequences are SGHVS and FQNEAQ. The CDR3 sequence is CASSLAERGLGTEAFF. The full variable domain, in which reference TRBV7-8 and TRBJ1-1 provide the parts outside the CDR3, is GAGVSQSPRYKVAKRGQDVALRCDPISGHVSLFWYQQALGQGPEFLTYFQNEAQLDKSGLPSDRFFAERPEGSVSTLKIQRTQQEDSAVYLCASSLAERGLGTEAFFGQGTRLTVV.

This chain uses TRBV20-1 with TRBJ2-7; TCRdb's D call, TRBD1, is unchecked because there is no DNA. The length of the CDR3 is 12 residues. From germline, CDR1 is DFQATT and CDR2 SNEGSKA (reference sequence). CDR3 loop: CSASALNYEQYF.

V is TRBV19 and J is TRBJ1-1; the D call of TRBD1 rests on TCRdb alone, since no DNA is present to check it. Germline CDR1 LNHDA, CDR2 SQIVND (reference sequence). The CDR3 sequence is 15 residues long. CDR3 loop: CASSIGRTGRTEAFF.

The V and J genes are TRBV12-3 or TRBV12-4 and TRBJ2-2; with no DNA, the TCRdb D assignment of TRBD1 cannot be verified. There are 15 residues in the CDR3. CDR3 amino acids: CASSLGQGVGGELFF.

CDR3 in amino acids: CASTKGAPSADTQYF. This chain uses TRBV5-5 with TRBJ2-3; TCRdb's assignment of TRBD2 cannot be checked, as there is no DNA. This CDR3 is 15 amino acids long. Looked up from germline, CDR1 is SGHKS and CDR2 is YYEKEE (reference sequence).

V usage is TRBV2 and J usage is TRBJ2-7; TCRdb's D call of TRBD2 is untestable without DNA. This CDR3 is built from 15 residues. CDR1 and CDR2 from the germline V gene are SNHLY and FYNNEI. CDR3 region: CASSEVAGTPWEQYF.

V usage is TRBV6-5 and J usage is TRBJ2-5. Germline-derived CDR1 and CDR2 are MNHEY and SVGAGI. The CDR3 runs 16 residues. The CDR3 reads CASSYSAVKHPETQYF.

The chain employs TRBV7-6 and TRBJ2-1. This CDR3 is built from 14 residues. Germline V gives CDR1 SGHVS, CDR2 FNYEAQ. The CDR3 sequence: CASSNLGDYNEQFF. Full variable domain (missing parts from reference TRBV7-6 and TRBJ2-1): GAGVSQSPRYKVTKRGQDVALRCDPISGHVSLYWYRQALGQGPEFLTYFNYEAQQDKSGLPNDRFSAERPEGSISTLTIQRTEQRDSAMYRCASSNLGDYNEQFFGPGTRLTVL.

The V and J genes are TRBV11-3 and TRBJ1-1; TCRdb picks TRBD1, but there is no DNA to check that call. Per the germline V gene, CDR1 is SGHNT and CDR2 is YENEEA. The CDR3 covers 16 residues. The CDR3 loop is CASSLPRDRGPPEAFF.

This chain links TRBV12-3 or TRBV12-4 with TRBJ2-2; TCRdb's assignment of TRBD1 cannot be checked, as there is no DNA. The CDR3 loop spans 15 amino acids. The CDR3 here is CASRLAGGGAGELFF.

This chain connects TRBV11-3 to TRBJ2-1; TCRdb selects TRBD1, and the lack of DNA leaves this call unchecked. The CDR3 has 14 amino acids. CDR1 is SGHNT, CDR2 YENEEA, per germline. CDR3 sequence: CASSTGTGFGEQFF. Drawing the rest from reference TRBV11-3 and TRBJ2-1, the complete variable domain is EAGVVQSPRYKIIEKKQPVAFWCNPISGHNTLYWYLQNLGQGPELLIRYENEEAVDDSQLPKDRFSAERLKGVDSTLKIQPAELGDSAVYLCASSTGTGFGEQFFGPGTRLTVL.

The J gene is TRBJ1-1, the V gene TRBV7-2. CDR1 SGHTA and CDR2 FQGNSA come from the germline V gene. The CDR3 contains 11 residues. The CDR3 loop reads CASSLVGRAFF.

The genes are TRBV5-1 and TRBJ2-3; checking the TCRdb D call of TRBD1 is not possible without DNA. The CDR3 has 15 amino acids. CDR1 SGHRS and CDR2 YFSETQ come from the germline V gene. Here the CDR3 reads CASSLGGGSTDTQYF.

This rearrangement joins TRBV29-1 to TRBJ1-1; TCRdb lists TRBD1, though no DNA is available to test this call. Looked up from germline, CDR1 is SQVTM and CDR2 is ANQGSEA. There are 13 residues in the CDR3. CDR3 protein: CSVLDRVNTEAFF.

The rearrangement links TRBV29-1 to TRBJ2-7. The CDR3 is 14 amino acids. Germline V lookup: CDR1 SQVTM, CDR2 ANQGSEA. The CDR3 is CSVERLAEPYEQYF.